This paragraph reports one T cell receptor (beta chain). Sequencing used immunoSEQ multiplex PCR; TCRdb keeps in-frame clones, though not all of them. The data contain 65,000 to 90,000 clones, around three quarters of them seen just once; the ten biggest clones take up around 27%. The data originate from a study of blood T cell repertoires in COVID-19. V was pared by 1 base and J by 2 bases, with 5 bases of the junction left unmatched. Germline V gene data show CDR1 as SGHRS and CDR2 as YFSETQ. The CDR3 extends over 15 amino acids. The sequenced sample was peripheral blood. The origin of this receptor is a man aged 60 to 75 with active or convalescent COVID-19. The rearrangement links TRBV5-1 to TRBJ1-1; 7 bases are shared with TRBD1. The CDR3 region is CASSLTGDSNTEAFF. DNA of the CDR3: TGCGCCAGCAGCTTGACAGGGGACTCTAACACTGAAGCTTTCTTT.